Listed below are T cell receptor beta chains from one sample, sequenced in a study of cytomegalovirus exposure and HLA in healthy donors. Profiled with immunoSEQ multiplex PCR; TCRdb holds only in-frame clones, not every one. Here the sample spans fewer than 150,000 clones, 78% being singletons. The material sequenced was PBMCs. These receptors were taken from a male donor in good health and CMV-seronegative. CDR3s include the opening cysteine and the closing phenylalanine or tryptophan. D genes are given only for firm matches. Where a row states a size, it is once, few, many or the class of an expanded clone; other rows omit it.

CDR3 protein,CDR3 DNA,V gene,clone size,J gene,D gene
CASSRFEYTGELFF,TGTGCCAGCAGCCGATTTGAGTACACCGGGGAGCTGTTTTTT,TRBV11-1,.,TRBJ2-2,.
CASSSDSPYTF,TGTGCCAGCAGCTCGGACTCCCCGTACACCTTC,TRBV7-2,.,TRBJ1-2,.
CASSQSRAGNNSPLHF,TGTGCCAGCAGCCAATCTCGGGCAGGGAATAATTCACCCCTCCACTTT,TRBV4-2,.,TRBJ1-6,.
CASSLGLRKDYEQYF,TGTGCCAGCAGCTTGGGACTACGGAAAGACTACGAGCAGTACTTC,TRBV7-9,.,TRBJ2-7,TRBD2
CAWSGSRGSAYEQYF,TGTGCCTGGAGTGGATCGCGGGGGAGTGCCTACGAGCAGTACTTC,TRBV30,.,TRBJ2-7,TRBD2
CAISSWTGGYGYTF,TGTGCCATCAGTTCGTGGACAGGGGGCTATGGCTACACCTTC,TRBV10-3,.,TRBJ1-2,TRBD1
CASSQLQGAYNEQFF,TGCGCCAGCAGCCAATTACAGGGGGCTTACAATGAGCAGTTCTTC,TRBV4-3,few,TRBJ2-1,TRBD1
CASKDYRTGLNTEAFF,TGTGCCAGCAAAGACTACCGGACCGGTTTAAACACTGAAGCTTTCTTT,TRBV27,.,TRBJ1-1,.
CASSLATGSRTSGNYEQYF,TGTGCCAGCAGCTTAGCAACAGGGTCAAGGACTAGCGGGAACTACGAGCAGTACTTC,TRBV7-6,.,TRBJ2-7,TRBD2
CASSRPGDPRDEQFF,TGTGCCAGCAGCCGTCCTGGAGACCCCAGGGATGAGCAGTTCTTC,TRBV7-9,.,TRBJ2-1,.
CAIKLGQGADEQYF,TGTGCCATCAAATTGGGACAGGGGGCAGACGAGCAGTACTTC,TRBV10-3,.,TRBJ2-7,TRBD1
CASSLLPGQREKLFF,TGTGCCAGCAGCTTACTTCCGGGACAGAGGGAGAAACTGTTTTTT,TRBV7-6,.,TRBJ1-4,TRBD1
CASSFREGQSEQYF,TGTGCCAGCAGCTTCCGGGAGGGCCAATCCGAGCAGTACTTC,TRBV7-8,once,TRBJ2-7,TRBD2
CASSETTRREKGEAFF,TGTGCCAGCAGCGAAACTACCCGGAGGGAAAAGGGTGAAGCTTTCTTT,TRBV25-1,.,TRBJ1-1,.
CASSYSNEGTGHGYTF,TGTGCCAGCAGTTACTCGAATGAAGGGACAGGTCATGGCTACACCTTC,TRBV6-5,once,TRBJ1-2,TRBD1
CASSSGTGGSYEQYF,TGTGCCAGCAGCTCCGGGACAGGGGGCTCCTACGAGCAGTACTTC,TRBV5-8,.,TRBJ2-7,TRBD1
CASSSDSLLLSSYEQYF,TGTGCCAGCAGCTCCGACTCTCTACTTTTGAGCTCCTACGAGCAGTACTTC,TRBV5-6,.,TRBJ2-7,.
CASSLGLGISYEQYF,TGTGCCAGCAGTTTGGGACTAGGAATTAGTTACGAGCAGTACTTC,TRBV27,.,TRBJ2-7,TRBD2
CASFHLQNRVFPSGRAVNETQYF,TGCGCCAGCTTTCATTTGCAGAACAGGGTATTCCCTAGCGGGAGGGCAGTTAATGAGACCCAGTACTTC,TRBV23-1,.,TRBJ2-5,TRBD2
CSAQYQETQYF,TGCAGTGCCCAGTACCAAGAGACCCAGTACTTC,TRBV20-1,.,TRBJ2-5,.
CASSLRGQGHEQYF,TGTGCCAGCAGCCTGAGGGGACAGGGACACGAGCAGTACTTC,TRBV5-8,.,TRBJ2-7,TRBD1
CASSDGLAGALNF,TGCGCCAGCAGCGATGGACTAGCGGGAGCGCTCAACTTC,TRBV10-1,.,TRBJ2-7,TRBD2
CASSLSGRVQYF,TGTGCCAGCAGCTTATCGGGCAGGGTGCAGTACTTC,TRBV5-6,.,TRBJ2-7,.
CATSRTENEKLFF,TGTGCCACCAGCAGGACAGAGAATGAAAAACTGTTTTTT,TRBV15,.,TRBJ1-4,.
CASSSRLSRGYTF,TGCGCCAGCAGCTCCAGATTGAGCAGGGGCTACACCTTC,TRBV5-1,.,TRBJ1-2,.
CSGTGGNSGNTIYF,TGCAGCGGAACAGGGGGGAACTCTGGAAACACCATATATTTT,TRBV29-1,.,TRBJ1-3,TRBD1
CASSVTTGGYTEAFF,TGTGCCAGCAGCGTAACGACAGGGGGCTACACTGAAGCTTTCTTT,TRBV9,.,TRBJ1-1,TRBD1
CAISEKQGGVYEQYF,TGTGCCATCAGTGAGAAACAGGGGGGGGTCTACGAGCAGTACTTC,TRBV10-3,.,TRBJ2-7,.
CASGWTGDYEQYF,TGTGCCAGCGGGTGGACAGGGGATTACGAGCAGTACTTC,TRBV27,once,TRBJ2-7,TRBD1
CASSLAFNRGAGGPGNNEQFF,TGCGCCAGCAGCTTGGCCTTTAACCGTGGAGCGGGAGGGCCTGGAAACAATGAGCAGTTCTTC,TRBV5-1,.,TRBJ2-1,TRBD2
CASSGTSGGAFETQYF,TGTGCCAGCAGTGGGACTAGCGGGGGGGCCTTCGAGACCCAGTACTTC,TRBV25-1,.,TRBJ2-5,TRBD2
CASSIVLAGGGEDTQYF,TGTGCCAGTAGTATAGTTTTGGCAGGGGGCGGGGAAGATACGCAGTATTTT,TRBV19,.,TRBJ2-3,TRBD1
CASSVETVGSGNTIYF,TGTGCCAGCAGCGTAGAGACAGTGGGTTCTGGAAACACCATATATTTT,TRBV9,.,TRBJ1-3,.
CASRPQRNTEAFF,TGTGCCAGCAGGCCACAGAGGAACACTGAAGCTTTCTTT,TRBV6-6,.,TRBJ1-1,.
CASSEVLSYGYTF,TGTGCCAGCAGTGAAGTCCTATCGTATGGCTACACCTTC,TRBV25-1,.,TRBJ1-2,.
CASSEREPQHF,TGTGCCAGCAGTGAACGGGAGCCCCAGCATTTT,TRBV6-1,.,TRBJ1-5,.
CAWVAQEAFF,TGTGCCTGGGTGGCACAGGAGGCTTTCTTT,TRBV30,few,TRBJ1-1,.
CASSVGQGVDTGELFF,TGTGCCAGCAGCGTCGGACAGGGGGTGGATACCGGGGAGCTGTTTTTT,TRBV21-1,.,TRBJ2-2,.
CASKGLALSYEQYF,TGTGCCAGCAAAGGACTAGCGCTCTCCTACGAGCAGTACTTC,TRBV6-5,.,TRBJ2-7,TRBD2
CAIRPRDISGNTIYF,TGTGCCATCAGACCTCGGGACATCTCTGGAAACACCATATATTTT,TRBV10-3,once,TRBJ1-3,.
CASGEGSYEQYF,TGTGCCAGCGGGGAAGGCTCCTACGAGCAGTACTTC,TRBV19,.,TRBJ2-7,.
CASSSPLGRDSTDTQYF,TGTGCCAGCAGCTCTCCCCTAGGGCGGGATAGCACAGATACGCAGTATTTT,TRBV11-2,.,TRBJ2-3,.
CASSESGLAGPYEQYF,TGTGCCAGCAGTGAATCGGGACTAGCGGGACCCTACGAGCAGTACTTC,TRBV2,.,TRBJ2-7,TRBD2
CASREGTPLGGYTF,TGTGCCAGCAGAGAAGGGACACCCCTTGGAGGCTACACCTTC,TRBV5-5,.,TRBJ1-2,.
CASSLERYMNTEAFF,TGCGCCAGCAGCTTGGAGCGGTACATGAACACTGAAGCTTTCTTT,TRBV5-1,.,TRBJ1-1,.
CASSLGTGANQPQHF,TGCGCCAGCAGCTTGGGGACGGGAGCCAATCAGCCCCAGCATTTT,TRBV5-1,few,TRBJ1-5,.
CASSPIGSVGEQYF,TGTGCCAGCAGTCCCATCGGGTCTGTTGGCGAGCAGTACTTC,TRBV27,.,TRBJ2-7,.
CASSGAAVSNQPQHF,TGTGCCAGCAGTGGGGCGGCGGTTAGCAATCAGCCCCAGCATTTT,TRBV28,.,TRBJ1-5,.
CASSQSQGRGEQYF,TGTGCCAGCAGTCAGTCACAGGGGAGAGGCGAGCAGTACTTC,TRBV6-5,.,TRBJ2-7,TRBD1
CASSRGTGYQPQHF,TGTGCCAGCTCACGCGGGACAGGGTATCAGCCCCAGCATTTT,TRBV18,.,TRBJ1-5,TRBD1
CATSRDGGYSNQPQHF,TGTGCCACCAGCAGAGATGGCGGTTATAGCAATCAGCCCCAGCATTTT,TRBV15,few,TRBJ1-5,.
CASSEGGKGREAFF,TGTGCCAGCAGTGAAGGCGGTAAGGGGCGTGAAGCTTTCTTT,TRBV6-1,.,TRBJ1-1,.
CASSPIGGGSYEQYF,TGCGCCAGCAGCCCTATTGGGGGGGGATCCTACGAGCAGTACTTC,TRBV4-1,.,TRBJ2-7,TRBD2
CASSQGGRVGRALHF,TGTGCCAGCAGCCAGGGGGGGCGGGTCGGACGAGCCCTCCACTTT,TRBV4-2,.,TRBJ1-6,.
CAWSVLIGSDGYTF,TGTGCCTGGAGTGTACTTATAGGGAGCGATGGCTACACCTTC,TRBV30,few,TRBJ1-2,.
CASSGGLAGEQYF,TGTGCCAGCAGTGGGGGACTAGCAGGCGAGCAGTACTTC,TRBV6-6,.,TRBJ2-7,TRBD2
CATSRDLGQGHEQYF,TGTGCCACCAGCAGAGATCTGGGACAGGGCCACGAGCAGTACTTC,TRBV15,.,TRBJ2-7,TRBD1
CASSLWLTGTGELFF,TGTGCCAGCAGCTTGTGGCTTACGGGCACCGGGGAGCTGTTTTTT,TRBV5-8,.,TRBJ2-2,.